The 6 T cell receptor beta chains below come from one sample, sequenced in a study of shared clonotypes between healthy human individuals. Measured with immunoSEQ multiplex PCR; TCRdb has only the in-frame clones, and not every one. The sample lists some 2,100,000 clones; 95% were seen once. Input material: naive CD4+ T cells sorted from blood. The subset: CD45RA+ positively selected. These receptors were collected from a young man in good health.

The rearrangement links TRBV5-1 to TRBJ2-5, with 11 positions matching TRBD1. Germline V gives CDR1 SGHRS, CDR2 YFSETQ. This CDR3 contains 15 residues. With 3 bases clipped from V and 5 bases from J, the junction kept 6 bases outside the gene matches. The CDR3: CASSSWTGGAETQYF. In nucleotides, the CDR3 is TGCGCCAGCAGCTCCTGGACAGGGGGCGCGGAGACCCAGTACTTC.

The rearrangement uses TRBV9 and TRBJ2-7; 7 positions match TRBD2. The V segment lost 4 bases and the J segment 5 bases; nucleotides outside the gene matches: 12. CDR1 is SGDLS, CDR2 YYNGEE, per germline. The CDR3 extends over 15 amino acids. DNA of the CDR3: TGTGCCAGCAGCCCGTTCGGAGGGGAGGGCCACGAGCAGTACTTC. It translates to CASSPFGGEGHEQYF.

This clone was seen a single time. V is TRBV10-1 and J is TRBJ2-3; a weak D match, TRBD2 (7 bases). Germline CDR1 and CDR2: WNHNN and SYGVQD (reference sequence). The CDR3 has 16 residues. V gave up 5 bases and J gave up 0 bases, with 15 bases separating them. CDR3 DNA sequence: TGCGCCAGCAGTCCCCCGGGGGGCCAGAGCACAGATACGCAGTATTTT. It codes for CASSPPGGQSTDTQYF.

This sequence joins TRBV20-1 and TRBJ2-5; D possibly corresponds to TRBD2 (6 bases). Germline V CDR1 and CDR2: DFQATT, SNEGSKA (reference sequence). This CDR3 is 11 amino acids long. The CDR3: CGAGGGGTQYF. In DNA form, the CDR3 reads TGCGGCGCCGGTGGGGGAGGGACCCAGTACTTC.

The chain uses TRBV7-6 and TRBJ1-1; perhaps TRBD1 as D (5 bases). Per the germline V gene, CDR1 is SGHVS and CDR2 is FNYEAQ. The CDR3 loop spans 14 amino acids. V was trimmed by 1 base and J by 3 bases, leaving 9 bases between them. CDR3 sequence: CASSLGGGDTEAFF. The CDR3 DNA reads TGTGCCAGCAGCTTAGGGGGGGGTGACACTGAAGCTTTCTTT.

The chain links TRBV18 to TRBJ1-5, with a tentative D call TRBD1 (6 bases). CDR3 length: 15 amino acids. Germline CDR1 KGHSH, CDR2 LQKENI. The V gene lost 4 bases and the J gene lost 5 bases, with 15 bases spanning the gap. CDR3 DNA: TGTGCCAGCTCACGGGACAAAGGATATGATCAGCCCCAGCATTTT. It is translated as CASSRDKGYDQPQHF. The variable domain in full, completed from reference TRBV18 and TRBJ1-5, reads NAGVMQNPRHLVRRRGQEARLRCSPMKGHSHVYWYRQLPEEGLKFMVYLQKENIIDESGMPKERFSAEFPKEGPSILRIQQVVRGDSAAYFCASSRDKGYDQPQHFGDGTRLSIL.